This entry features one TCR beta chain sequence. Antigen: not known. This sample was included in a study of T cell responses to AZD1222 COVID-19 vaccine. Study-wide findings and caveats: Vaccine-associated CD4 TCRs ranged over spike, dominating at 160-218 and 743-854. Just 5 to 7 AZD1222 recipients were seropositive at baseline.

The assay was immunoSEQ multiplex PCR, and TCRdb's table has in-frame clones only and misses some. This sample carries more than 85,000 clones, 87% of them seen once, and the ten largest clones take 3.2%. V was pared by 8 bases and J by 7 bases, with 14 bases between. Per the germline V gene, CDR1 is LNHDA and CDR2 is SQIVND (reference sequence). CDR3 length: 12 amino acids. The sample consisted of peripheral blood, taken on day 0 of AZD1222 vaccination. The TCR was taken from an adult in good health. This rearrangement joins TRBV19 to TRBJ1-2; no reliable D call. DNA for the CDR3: TGTGCCAGTTTGGCGGCCGGTGGTGGCTACACCTTC. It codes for CASLAAGGGYTF.